The clone carrying this T cell receptor (beta chain) has ten or more counts. MiXCR, run by TCRdb on the 5' RACE reads, gives a single entry per CDR3 protein. Among 95,000 to 150,000 distinct CDR3 sequences listed, about 7.4% were seen once. This entry belongs to a study of T cells after yellow fever vaccination. CDR1 and CDR2 (germline): SGHTA, FQGNSA. The CDR3 spans 15 residues. V lost 1 base, J lost 2 bases, and 10 bases lay in between. The sequence derives from a man between 18 and 35 years old who received the YFV17D yellow fever vaccine. The chain employs TRBV7-2 and TRBJ2-3; D remains ambiguous. The source material was CD4+ T cells sorted from PBMCs, sampled approximately 11 days after the first yellow fever vaccination. The CDR3 spells CASSLVAFDTDTQYF. CDR3 DNA sequence: TGTGCCAGCAGCTTAGTTGCCTTTGACACAGATACGCAGTATTTT.